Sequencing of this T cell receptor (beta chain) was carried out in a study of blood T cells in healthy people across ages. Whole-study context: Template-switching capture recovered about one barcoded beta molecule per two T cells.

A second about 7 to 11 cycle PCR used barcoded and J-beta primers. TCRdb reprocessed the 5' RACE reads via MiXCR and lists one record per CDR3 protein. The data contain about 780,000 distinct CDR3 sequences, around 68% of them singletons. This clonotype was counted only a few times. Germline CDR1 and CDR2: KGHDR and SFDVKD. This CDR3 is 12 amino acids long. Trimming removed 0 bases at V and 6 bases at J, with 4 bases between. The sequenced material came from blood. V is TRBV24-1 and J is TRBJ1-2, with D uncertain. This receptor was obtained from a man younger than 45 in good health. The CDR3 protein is CATSDLRNGYTF. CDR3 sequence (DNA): TGTGCCACCAGTGATTTGCGTAATGGCTACACCTTC.